This T cell receptor (beta chain) is from a study of T cells in localized non-small cell lung cancer (TCRdb year 2020). Background for the entire study: T cell repertoires of 200 to 250 early-stage NSCLC patients were analyzed, with tumors being compared against uninvolved tumor-adjacent lungs. A mean age of roughly 64 years was recorded for the NSCLC patients, of whom under 150 were male and more than 95 were female. All 250 or so NSCLC patients in the cohort were treatment-naive and had localized lung tumors that were resected.

Inclusive of the bounding cysteine and phenylalanine, the CDR3 is 15 residues long. The DNA shown is the 45-base CDR3, in frame from base 1. The germline V gene (reference sequence) supplies CDR1 LNHDA and CDR2 SQIVND. The junction shows trimming of 1 base on V and 6 bases on J, and the gene matches do not reach 4 bases of it. Of note for this clone: This receptor's antigen is unknown. Qualities for individual bases were not recorded, and no much larger clone is one base off.

The immunoSEQ Assay was used to sequence TCR beta CDR3 regions from DNA. On the authors' methods: To compute T cell density, TCR beta template counts were normalized to usable DNA, which was estimated by amplifying housekeeping genes. Richness was estimated with the preseqR package, extrapolating to 400,000 templates for PBMC samples and 120,000 templates for tissue samples. Clonality was calculated as one minus Pielou's evenness. Tissue-enriched TCRs were identified by differential abundance testing using productive amino-acid clonotypes, minimum total count 5 and alpha 0.1. The Jaccard Index and the Morisita Overlap Index were used to quantify repertoire overlap between compartments. GLIPH grouped TCR beta CDR3s together with public tetramer-defined viral CDR3s, and a viral motif had to include at least three viral sequences and also show V-gene enrichment. As stored in TCRdb, this immuneACCESS dataset retains in-frame rearrangements with V and J assigned. A fraction of the clones does not appear; measured against another copy, unresolved V genes explain less than half of the discrepancy, and the remainder lacks a known reason. V and J calls and clone size follow that table, whereas D and trimming were derived from the DNA. The sample table shows 70,000 or so clones, and about 81% are seen once. 1.3% of the sample is in the top ten clones.

Overall results and qualifications from the work: Uninvolved tumor-adjacent lung showed the highest T cell clonality, higher than tumor, which suggests more focused antigenic responses in the adjacent lung. Because multi-region tumor sequencing was not done, intratumor heterogeneity could not be ruled out. Longer overall survival was associated with higher blood T cell density, whereas shorter survival was associated with higher adjacent-lung clonality. A median of approximately 50 of the top 100 tumor clones turned up in the paired uninvolved adjacent lung, and 25 to 35 of those clones also ranked among the top 100 of that same adjacent lung. Because of the exploratory design, TCR variables were selected using unadjusted p-values without false-discovery rate correction.

At diagnosis, peripheral blood, uninvolved tumor-adjacent lung and tumor were collected and stored as a combination of fresh-frozen and FFPE material. For TCR repertoire profiling, the blood samples were analyzed as peripheral blood mononuclear cells. The sequence was collected from an older female donor with stage I lung adenocarcinoma. The source material was peripheral blood, sampled before any cancer treatment. The V and J segments used are TRBV19 and TRBJ2-1, with TRBD2 matching 9 junction bases. The DNA reads TGTGCCAGTAGTATAGGCGGGAGGGCCGGCAATGAGCAGTTCTTC. This translates into CASSIGGRAGNEQFF.